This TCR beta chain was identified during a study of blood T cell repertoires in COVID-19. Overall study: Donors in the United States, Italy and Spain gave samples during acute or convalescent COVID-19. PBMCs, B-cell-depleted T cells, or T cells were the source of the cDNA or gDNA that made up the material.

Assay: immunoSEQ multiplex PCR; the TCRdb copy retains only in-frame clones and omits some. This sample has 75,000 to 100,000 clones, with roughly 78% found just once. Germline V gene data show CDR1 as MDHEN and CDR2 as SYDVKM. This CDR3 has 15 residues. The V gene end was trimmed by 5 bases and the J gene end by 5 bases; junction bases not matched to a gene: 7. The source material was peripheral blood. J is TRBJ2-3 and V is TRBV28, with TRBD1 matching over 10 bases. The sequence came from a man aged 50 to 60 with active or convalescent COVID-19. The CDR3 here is CASSTLGTGEDTQYF. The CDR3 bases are TGTGCCAGCAGTACCCTTGGGACAGGGGAAGATACGCAGTATTTT.